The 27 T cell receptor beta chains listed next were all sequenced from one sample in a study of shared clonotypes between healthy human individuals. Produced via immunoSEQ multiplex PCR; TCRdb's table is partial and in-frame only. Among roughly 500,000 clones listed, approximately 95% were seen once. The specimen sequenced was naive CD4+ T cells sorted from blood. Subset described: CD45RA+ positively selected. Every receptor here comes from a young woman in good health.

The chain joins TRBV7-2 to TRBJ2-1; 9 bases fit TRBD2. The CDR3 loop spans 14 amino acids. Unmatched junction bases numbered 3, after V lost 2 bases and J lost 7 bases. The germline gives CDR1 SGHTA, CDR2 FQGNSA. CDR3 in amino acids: CASSLMREGNEQFF. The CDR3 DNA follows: TGTGCCAGCAGCTTAATGCGGGAGGGTAATGAGCAGTTCTTC.

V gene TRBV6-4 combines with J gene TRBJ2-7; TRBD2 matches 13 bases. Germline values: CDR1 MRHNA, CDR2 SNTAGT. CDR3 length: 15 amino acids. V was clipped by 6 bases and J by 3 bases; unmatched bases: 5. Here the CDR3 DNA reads TGTGCCAGCAGCGAAAGACTAGCGGGGGGCTACGAGCAGTACTTC. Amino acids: CASSERLAGGYEQYF.

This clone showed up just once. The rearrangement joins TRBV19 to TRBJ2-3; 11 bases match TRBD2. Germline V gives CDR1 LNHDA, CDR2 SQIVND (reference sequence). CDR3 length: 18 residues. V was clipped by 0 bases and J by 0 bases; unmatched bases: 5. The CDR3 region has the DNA TGTGCCAGTAGTATAGATCATGGACTAGCGGGTAGCACAGATACGCAGTATTTT. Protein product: CASSIDHGLAGSTDTQYF.

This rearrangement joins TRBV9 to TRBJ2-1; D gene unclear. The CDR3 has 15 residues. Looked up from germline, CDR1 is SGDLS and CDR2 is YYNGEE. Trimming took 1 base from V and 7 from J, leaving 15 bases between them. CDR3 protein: CASSVSSSKVNEQFF. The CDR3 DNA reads TGTGCCAGCAGCGTAAGCAGTTCGAAGGTGAATGAGCAGTTCTTC.

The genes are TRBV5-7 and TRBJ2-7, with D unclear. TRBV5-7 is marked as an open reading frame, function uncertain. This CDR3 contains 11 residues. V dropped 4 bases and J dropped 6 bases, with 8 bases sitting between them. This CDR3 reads CASSRAAEQYF. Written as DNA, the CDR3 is TGTGCCAGCAGCCGCGCCGCCGAGCAGTACTTC.

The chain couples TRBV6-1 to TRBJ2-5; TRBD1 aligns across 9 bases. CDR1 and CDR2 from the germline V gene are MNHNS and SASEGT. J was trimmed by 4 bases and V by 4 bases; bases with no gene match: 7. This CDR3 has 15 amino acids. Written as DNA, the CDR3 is TGTGCCAGCAGTGCACTGGGACAGGGCCGAGAGACCCAGTACTTC. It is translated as CASSALGQGRETQYF.

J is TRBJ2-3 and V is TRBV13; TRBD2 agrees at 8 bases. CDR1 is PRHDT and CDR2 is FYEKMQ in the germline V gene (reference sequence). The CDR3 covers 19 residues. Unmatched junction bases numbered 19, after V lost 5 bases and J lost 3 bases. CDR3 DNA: TGTGCCAGCAGCACCCCCCGTTGGCGCGGGAGGTCCCATACAGATACGCAGTATTTT. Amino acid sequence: CASSTPRWRGRSHTDTQYF.

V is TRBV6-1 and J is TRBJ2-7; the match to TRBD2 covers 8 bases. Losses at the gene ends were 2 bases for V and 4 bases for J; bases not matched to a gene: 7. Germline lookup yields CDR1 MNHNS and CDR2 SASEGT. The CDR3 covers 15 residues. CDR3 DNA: TGTGCCAGCAGTGAATGGGCTAGCGGGCGATACGAGCAGTACTTC. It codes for CASSEWASGRYEQYF.

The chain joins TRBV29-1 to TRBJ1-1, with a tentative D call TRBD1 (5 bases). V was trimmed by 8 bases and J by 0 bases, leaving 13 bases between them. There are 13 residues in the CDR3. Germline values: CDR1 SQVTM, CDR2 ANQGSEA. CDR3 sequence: CSYSGGLNTEAFF. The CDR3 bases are TGCAGCTATTCGGGGGGATTGAACACTGAAGCTTTCTTT.

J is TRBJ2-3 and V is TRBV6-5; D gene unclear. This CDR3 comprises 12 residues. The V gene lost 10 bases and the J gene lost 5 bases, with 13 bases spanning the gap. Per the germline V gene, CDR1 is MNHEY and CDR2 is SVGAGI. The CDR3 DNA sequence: TGTGCCATCAAAAAGAGCGAAGATACGCAGTATTTT. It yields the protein CAIKKSEDTQYF.

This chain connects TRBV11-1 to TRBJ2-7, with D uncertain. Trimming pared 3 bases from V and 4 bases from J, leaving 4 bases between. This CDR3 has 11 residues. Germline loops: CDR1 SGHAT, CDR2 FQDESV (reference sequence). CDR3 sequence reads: CASSFEYEQYF. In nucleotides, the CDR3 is TGTGCCAGCAGCTTTGAATACGAGCAGTACTTC.

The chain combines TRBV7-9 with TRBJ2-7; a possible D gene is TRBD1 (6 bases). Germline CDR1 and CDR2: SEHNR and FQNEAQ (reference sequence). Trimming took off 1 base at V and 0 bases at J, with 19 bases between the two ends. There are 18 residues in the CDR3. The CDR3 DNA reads TGTGCCAGCAGCTTAGTCAGGGGTGGGCGGGCAGTCTCCTACGAGCAGTACTTC. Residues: CASSLVRGGRAVSYEQYF. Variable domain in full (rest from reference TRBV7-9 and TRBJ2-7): DTGVSQNPRHKITKRGQNVTFRCDPISEHNRLYWYRQTLGQGPEFLTYFQNEAQLEKSRLLSDRFSAERPKGSFSTLEIQRTEQGDSAMYLCASSLVRGGRAVSYEQYFGPGTRLTVT.

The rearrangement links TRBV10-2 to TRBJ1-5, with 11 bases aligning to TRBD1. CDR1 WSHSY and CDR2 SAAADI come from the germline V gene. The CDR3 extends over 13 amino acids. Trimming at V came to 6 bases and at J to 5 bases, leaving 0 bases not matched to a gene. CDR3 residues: CASRGQGDQPQHF. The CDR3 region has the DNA TGCGCCAGCAGGGGACAGGGGGATCAGCCCCAGCATTTT.

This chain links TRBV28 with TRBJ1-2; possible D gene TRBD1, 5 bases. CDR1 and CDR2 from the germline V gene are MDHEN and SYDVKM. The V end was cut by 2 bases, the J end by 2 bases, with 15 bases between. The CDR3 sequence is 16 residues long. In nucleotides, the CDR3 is TGTGCCAGCAGTTTAATCCGTGGGGCAGCAAACTATGGCTACACCTTC. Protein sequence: CASSLIRGAANYGYTF.

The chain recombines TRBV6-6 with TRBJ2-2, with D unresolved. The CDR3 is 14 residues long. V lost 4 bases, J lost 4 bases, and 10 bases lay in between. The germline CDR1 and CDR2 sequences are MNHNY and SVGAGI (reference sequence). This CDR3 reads CASSSSLSTGELFF. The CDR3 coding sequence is TGTGCCAGCAGTTCTTCTCTGAGCACCGGGGAGCTGTTTTTT.

The CDR3 here is CASSGTGSSGANVLTF. CDR3 sequence (DNA): TGTGCCAGCAGCGGGACAGGCAGCTCTGGGGCCAACGTCCTGACTTTC. The chain has TRBV9 and TRBJ2-6, with 7 bases fitting TRBD1. The CDR3 consists of 16 residues. Germline V lookup: CDR1 SGDLS, CDR2 YYNGEE. V lost 3 bases and J lost 0; bases outside the gene matches: 3.

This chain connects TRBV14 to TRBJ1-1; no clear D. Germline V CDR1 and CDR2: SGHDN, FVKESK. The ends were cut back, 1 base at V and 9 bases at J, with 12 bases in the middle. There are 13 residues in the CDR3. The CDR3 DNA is TGTGCCAGCAGCCAAGTGCGAGGGTCCCAAGCTTTCTTT. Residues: CASSQVRGSQAFF.

The CDR3: CSVPREWSYTF. The CDR3 DNA is TGCAGTGTCCCGAGGGAATGGAGCTACACCTTC. The chain combines TRBV20-1 with TRBJ1-2; D is undetermined. CDR1 is DFQATT and CDR2 is SNEGSKA in the germline V gene (reference sequence). The CDR3 consists of 11 residues. V was trimmed by 7 bases and J by 9 bases, leaving 15 bases between them.

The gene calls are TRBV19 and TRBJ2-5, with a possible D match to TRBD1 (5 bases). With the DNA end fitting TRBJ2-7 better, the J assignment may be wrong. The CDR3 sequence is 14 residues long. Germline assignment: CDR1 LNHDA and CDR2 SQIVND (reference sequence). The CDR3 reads CASSSQGRVFEQYF. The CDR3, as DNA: TGTGCCAGTAGTTCCCAGGGAAGGGTATTCGAGCAGTACTTC.

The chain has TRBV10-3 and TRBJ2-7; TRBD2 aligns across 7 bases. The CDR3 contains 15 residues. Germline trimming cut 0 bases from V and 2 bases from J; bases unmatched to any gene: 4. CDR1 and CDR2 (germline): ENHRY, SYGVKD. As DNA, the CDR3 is TGTGCCATCAGTGAGTCCCTAGCGGCGACCTACGAGCAGTACTTC. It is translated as CAISESLAATYEQYF.

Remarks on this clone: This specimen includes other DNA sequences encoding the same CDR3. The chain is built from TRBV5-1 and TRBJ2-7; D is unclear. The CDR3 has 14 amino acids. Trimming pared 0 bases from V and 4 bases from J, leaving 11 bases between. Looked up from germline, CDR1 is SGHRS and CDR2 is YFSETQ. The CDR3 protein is CASSLAGPSYEQYF. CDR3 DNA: TGCGCCAGCAGCTTGGCAGGACCCAGTTACGAGCAGTACTTC.

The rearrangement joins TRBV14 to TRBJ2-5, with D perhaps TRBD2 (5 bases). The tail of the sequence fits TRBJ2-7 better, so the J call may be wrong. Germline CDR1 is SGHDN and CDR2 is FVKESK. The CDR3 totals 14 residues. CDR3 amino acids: CASSRGWGSYEQYF. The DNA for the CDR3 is TGTGCCAGCAGCCGAGGGTGGGGAAGCTACGAGCAGTACTTC.

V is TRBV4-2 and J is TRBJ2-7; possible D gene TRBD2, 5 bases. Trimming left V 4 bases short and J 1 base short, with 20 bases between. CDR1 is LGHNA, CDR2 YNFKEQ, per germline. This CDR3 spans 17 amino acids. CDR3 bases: TGTGCCAGCAGCCTTGGCAGGAGGAGCGGCACATCCTACGAGCAGTACTTC. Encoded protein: CASSLGRRSGTSYEQYF.

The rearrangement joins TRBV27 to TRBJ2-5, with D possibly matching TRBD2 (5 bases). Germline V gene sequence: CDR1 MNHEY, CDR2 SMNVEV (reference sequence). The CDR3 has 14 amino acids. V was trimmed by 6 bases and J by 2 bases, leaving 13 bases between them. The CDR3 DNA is TGTGCCAGCAGCTGGGTTGGGAGACAAGAGACCCAGTACTTC. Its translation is CASSWVGRQETQYF.

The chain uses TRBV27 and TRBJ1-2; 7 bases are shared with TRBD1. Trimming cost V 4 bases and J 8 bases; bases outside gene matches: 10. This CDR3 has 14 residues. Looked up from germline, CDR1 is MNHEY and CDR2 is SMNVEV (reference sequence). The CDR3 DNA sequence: TGTGCCAGCAGTTCAAGTACAGGGGAGGACGGCTACACCTTC. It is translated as CASSSSTGEDGYTF.

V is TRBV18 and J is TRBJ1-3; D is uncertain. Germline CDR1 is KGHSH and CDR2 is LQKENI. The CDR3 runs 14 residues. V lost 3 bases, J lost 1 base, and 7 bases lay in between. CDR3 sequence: CASSPWPSGNTIYF. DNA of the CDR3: TGTGCCAGCTCACCTTGGCCATCTGGAAACACCATATATTTT.

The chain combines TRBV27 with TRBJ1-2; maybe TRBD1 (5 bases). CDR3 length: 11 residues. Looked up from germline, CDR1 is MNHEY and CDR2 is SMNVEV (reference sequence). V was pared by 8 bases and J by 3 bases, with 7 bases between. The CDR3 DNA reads TGTGCCAGCGGGACGGACTATGGCTACACCTTC. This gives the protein CASGTDYGYTF.